The clone carrying this T cell receptor (beta chain) was detected a few times. Its matching antigen is unknown. Germline values: CDR1 SGHNT, CDR2 YENEEA. The V and J ends lost 3 bases and 0 bases respectively, with 8 bases between them. CDR3 length: 15 amino acids. Clones were sequenced by immunoSEQ multiplex PCR, and TCRdb holds only the in-frame ones, with some missing. The table records fewer than 2,000 clones, around 20% of them present only once. The entry originates in a study of T cells in localized non-small cell lung cancer. Study-wide findings and caveats: Maximal T cell clonality occurred in uninvolved adjacent lung, with tumor ranking below it. A median of around 52 clones ranked among the top 100 in tumor appeared in adjacent lung. As only one tumor region underwent sequencing, heterogeneity remains possible. Higher T cell density in the blood was associated with longer overall survival, whereas higher adjacent-lung clonality associated with shorter survival.

J is TRBJ2-2 and V is TRBV11-3, with no clear D. The sequenced sample was normal lung tissue next to the tumor, obtained before any cancer treatment. This TCR came from a male donor older than 55 with stage I lung adenocarcinoma. In DNA form, the CDR3 reads TGTGCCAGCAGCTTGGGAAGGGCGAACACCGGGGAGCTGTTTTTT. It is translated as CASSLGRANTGELFF.